The 20 T cell receptor beta chains below all came from one sample that was sequenced in a study of shared clonotypes between healthy human individuals. The method was immunoSEQ multiplex PCR; TCRdb's version includes in-frame clones alone and lacks a portion of them. The data show roughly 490,000 clones, around three quarters seen once. Sequences were obtained from PBMCs. The origin of the receptors is a woman in her thirties or forties in good health. Some clones in this sample may be carry-over from other donors' samples.

This clone was seen once. The chain is built from TRBV9 and TRBJ2-1; TRBD2 might be the D (7 bases). CDR1 is SGDLS, CDR2 YYNGEE, per germline. The CDR3 runs 15 residues. Trimming removed 6 bases from V and 7 bases from J, with 20 bases in between. CDR3 amino acids: CASTPGLGGLNEQFF. Written as DNA, the CDR3 is TGTGCCAGCACCCCCGGTTTGGGGGGGCTTAATGAGCAGTTCTTC.

The chain combines TRBV28 with TRBJ2-7, with D perhaps matching TRBD1 (6 bases). The CDR3 contains 15 residues. Per the germline V gene, CDR1 is MDHEN and CDR2 is SYDVKM. The V end lost 1 base, the J end lost 2 bases, and 12 bases lay between the germline ends. CDR3 in DNA: TGTGCCAGCAGTTTATCTCAGGGGCCCACCTACGAGCAGTACTTC. Its translation: CASSLSQGPTYEQYF.

This chain joins TRBV5-1 and TRBJ1-4, with 8 bases aligning to TRBD1. The CDR3 spans 15 residues. Trimming cost V 3 bases and J 0 bases; bases outside gene matches: 1. Per germline, CDR1 SGHRS and CDR2 YFSETQ. The CDR3 region has the DNA TGCGCCAGCAGCTCGACAGGGGCAACTAATGAAAAACTGTTTTTT. Amino acids: CASSSTGATNEKLFF.

This clone was seen a handful of times. V and J are TRBV11-2 and TRBJ1-1; unclear D gene. Trimming took off 6 bases at V and 1 base at J, with 6 bases between the two ends. The CDR3 loop spans 12 amino acids. Germline loops: CDR1 SGHAT, CDR2 FQNNGV. The CDR3 protein is CASSLQNTEAFF. CDR3 DNA sequence: TGTGCCAGCAGTCTACAGAACACTGAAGCTTTCTTT.

The genes are TRBV7-7 and TRBJ2-2; the D gene could be TRBD1 or TRBD2 (8 bases each). V was trimmed by 4 bases and J by 9 bases, leaving 36 bases between them. This CDR3 is built from 21 residues. Germline V lookup: CDR1 SSHAT, CDR2 FNYEAQ (reference sequence). CDR3 DNA: TGTGCCAGCAGCTATGGACAGGGTGAGGGTAGCGGGAAGGCCTGGGGCCGGGAGCTGTTTTTT. This codes for CASSYGQGEGSGKAWGRELFF.

In DNA, the CDR3 is TGTGCCAGCAGCCCTGGGGGCGCGACTCTCCGGGGAGAGCAGTACTTC. Its protein is CASSPGGATLRGEQYF. The chain couples TRBV5-4 to TRBJ2-7, with D tentatively TRBD1 (6 bases). The CDR3 has 16 amino acids. In germline, CDR1 is SGHNT, CDR2 YYREEE (reference sequence). Trimming took off 4 bases at V and 7 bases at J, with 24 bases between the two ends.

The chain is built from TRBV18 and TRBJ1-6, with 9 bases matching TRBD1. Germline CDR1 is KGHSH and CDR2 is LQKENI. The junction had 4 bases not matched to a gene; V was cut back by 3 bases and J by 10 bases. The CDR3 length is 14 residues. The CDR3 spells CASSPGQGESPLHF. The CDR3 DNA sequence: TGTGCCAGCTCACCGGGACAGGGTGAATCACCCCTCCACTTT.

The chain has TRBV2 and TRBJ1-6; 9 bases match TRBD1. Trimming at V came to 5 bases and at J to 5 bases, leaving 4 bases not matched to a gene. The germline gives CDR1 SNHLY, CDR2 FYNNEI. This CDR3 has 15 residues. CDR3 region: CASSRDRANNSPLHF. For the CDR3, the DNA is TGTGCCAGCAGTCGGGACAGGGCCAATAATTCACCCCTCCACTTT.

V is TRBV6-1 and J is TRBJ2-7; possibly TRBD1 for D (6 bases). The CDR3 has 14 amino acids. Trimming cost V 8 bases and J 0 bases, with 14 bases left between them. Germline V gives CDR1 MNHNS, CDR2 SASEGT. This CDR3 reads CASGLDRSSYEQYF. As DNA, the CDR3 is TGTGCCAGCGGGCTAGACAGGAGCTCCTACGAGCAGTACTTC.

There are many counts of this clone. The sample contains more than one DNA sequence encoding this CDR3. This chain joins TRBV2 and TRBJ1-2; no definite D call. V dropped 4 bases and J dropped 5 bases, with 8 bases sitting between them. CDR3 length equals 12 residues. Germline CDR1 SNHLY, CDR2 FYNNEI. CDR3 sequence reads: CASSGSLYGYTF. The CDR3 nucleotides read TGTGCCAGCAGTGGGTCCTTGTATGGCTACACCTTC.

The V gene is TRBV29-1, the J gene TRBJ2-7; 12 positions agree with TRBD1. CDR1 and CDR2 (germline): SQVTM, ANQGSEA. J lost 6 bases, V lost 4 bases, and 4 bases had no gene match. The CDR3 contains 13 residues. CDR3 protein: CSVVGTGGREQYF. The CDR3 DNA sequence: TGCAGCGTTGTGGGGACAGGGGGCCGCGAGCAGTACTTC.

The chain is built from TRBV27 and TRBJ1-2, with 7 bases identical to TRBD1. The CDR3 is 13 amino acids. Germline CDR1 and CDR2: MNHEY and SMNVEV (reference sequence). With V trimmed by 7 bases and J by 6 bases, 8 bases remained unmatched. This CDR3 is CASKTGRGNGYTF. CDR3 nucleotide sequence: TGTGCCAGCAAGACAGGGAGAGGGAATGGCTACACCTTC.

Comment on this clone: Other DNA sequences in this sample translate to the same CDR3. This chain joins TRBV28 and TRBJ1-5, with D uncertain. The germline CDR1 and CDR2 sequences are MDHEN and SYDVKM. The CDR3 length is 13 residues. V was shortened by 2 bases and J by 1 base, with 3 bases between the two germline ends. The CDR3 sequence is CASSLDSNQPQHF. The DNA for the CDR3 is TGTGCCAGCAGTTTAGACAGCAATCAGCCCCAGCATTTT.

In the case of this clone: It may be a read error: a sequence one base away is much more abundant. The chain employs TRBV6-5 and TRBJ2-2; D gene uncertain. Trimming took 4 bases from V and 0 from J, leaving 0 bases between them. Germline values: CDR1 MNHEY, CDR2 SVGAGI. The CDR3 contains 12 residues. The DNA for the CDR3 is TGTGCCAGCAGTTCGAACACCGGGGAGCTGTTTTTT. Protein product: CASSSNTGELFF.

CDR3 DNA: TGTGCCAGCAGCCGCCGAGAGGGGGCTGATGGCTACACCTTC. It specifies CASSRREGADGYTF. This chain joins TRBV7-9 and TRBJ1-2; 7 nucleotides match TRBD1. Unmatched junction bases numbered 9, after V lost 5 bases and J lost 6 bases. Germline V gene sequence: CDR1 SEHNR, CDR2 FQNEAQ (reference sequence). The CDR3 has 14 residues.

The gene calls are TRBV11-1 and TRBJ1-5, with a tentative D call TRBD1 (6 bases). V lost 5 bases, J lost 5 bases, and 10 bases lay in between. From germline, CDR1 is SGHAT and CDR2 FQDESV (reference sequence). This CDR3 contains 13 residues. The CDR3 is CASSPNRDQPQHF. The CDR3 DNA reads as TGTGCCAGCAGCCCAAACAGGGATCAGCCCCAGCATTTT.

This sequence joins TRBV4-1 and TRBJ2-1; the D gene is possibly TRBD2 (5 bases). CDR3 length: 14 residues. Trimming shortened V by 6 bases and J by 0 bases, and 9 bases separated the two germline ends. The germline V gene has CDR1 MGHRA and CDR2 YSYEKL. In nucleotides, the CDR3 is TGCGCCAGCAGATGGGAGAGCTCCTACAATGAGCAGTTCTTC. Amino acid sequence: CASRWESSYNEQFF.

Only one count was recorded for this clone. The J gene is TRBJ2-1, the V gene TRBV10-3; tentatively, D is TRBD2 (6 bases). CDR3 length: 15 amino acids. Trimming took 6 bases from V and 7 from J, leaving 19 bases between them. The germline gives CDR1 ENHRY, CDR2 SYGVKD. The CDR3, as DNA: TGTGCCATCAGCTTTAGCGGCCCCGTGTGGAATGAGCAGTTCTTC. Encoded protein: CAISFSGPVWNEQFF.

J is TRBJ2-7 and V is TRBV28, with 8 bases identical to TRBD1. There are 16 residues in the CDR3. Trimming removed 3 bases from V and 4 bases from J; junction bases left unmatched: 11. From germline, CDR1 is MDHEN and CDR2 SYDVKM. The CDR3 sequence is CASSFRPGTGGYEQYF. CDR3 in DNA: TGTGCCAGCAGTTTCCGGCCCGGGACAGGTGGGTACGAGCAGTACTTC.

This CDR3 is CASSRRTSVLTGELFF. Here the CDR3 DNA reads TGTGCCAGCAGTCGCCGGACTAGCGTCCTGACCGGGGAGCTGTTTTTT. V is TRBV25-1 and J is TRBJ2-2; 9 bases match TRBD2. CDR1 and CDR2 (germline): MGHDK, SYGVNS. The junction had 9 bases not matched to a gene; V was cut back by 5 bases and J by 5 bases. The CDR3 consists of 16 residues.